The 3 T cell receptor beta chains reported below all come from one sample, sequenced in a study of T cell repertoires in cytomegalovirus infection. TCRdb re-called the reads with MiXCR, one entry per CDR3 protein. The sample includes about 360,000 distinct CDR3 sequences, around a sixth seen only once; the top ten take about 10%. Material for sequencing was PBMCs. These receptors all stem from a human donor in good health (CMV status not recorded). Some clones in this sample may be carry-over from other donors' samples.

A few counts support this clonotype. The rearrangement uses TRBV20-1 and TRBJ2-4; D perhaps matches TRBD1 (6 bases). The CDR3 covers 13 residues. V lost 3 bases, J lost 3 bases, and 9 bases lay in between. Germline V CDR1 and CDR2: DFQATT, SNEGSKA (reference sequence). DNA for the CDR3: TGCAGTGCTAGCGAGGACAGCAAAAACATTCAGTACTTC. Translation: CSASEDSKNIQYF.

This clonotype was counted ten times or more. The chain employs TRBV7-8 and TRBJ2-2, with TRBD1 identical over 9 bases. This CDR3 is 17 amino acids long. Germline trimming cut 1 base from V and 1 base from J; bases unmatched to any gene: 4. CDR1 is SGHVS, CDR2 FQNEAQ, per germline. CDR3 bases: TGTGCCAGCAGCTTAGGGACGGGACAGGGGAACACCGGGGAGCTGTTTTTT. Protein product: CASSLGTGQGNTGELFF.

This clonotype was seen a few times. This chain joins TRBV7-8 and TRBJ1-1, with D possibly being TRBD1 (5 bases). The CDR3 has 13 amino acids. Trimming stripped 5 bases from V and 7 bases from J, with 14 bases between. CDR1 and CDR2 (germline): SGHVS, FQNEAQ. CDR3 protein: CASSPRQKHEAFF. For the CDR3, the DNA is TGTGCCAGCAGCCCCCGACAGAAACATGAAGCTTTCTTT.